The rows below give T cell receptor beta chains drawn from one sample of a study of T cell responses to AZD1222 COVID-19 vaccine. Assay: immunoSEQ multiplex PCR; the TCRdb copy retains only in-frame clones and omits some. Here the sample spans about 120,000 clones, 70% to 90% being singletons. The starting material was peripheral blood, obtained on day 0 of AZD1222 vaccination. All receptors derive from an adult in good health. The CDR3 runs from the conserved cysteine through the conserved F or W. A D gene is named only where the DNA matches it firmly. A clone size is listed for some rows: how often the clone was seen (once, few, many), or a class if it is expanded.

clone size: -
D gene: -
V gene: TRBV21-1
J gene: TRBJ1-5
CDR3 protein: CASSRKPEGTGQTNQPQHF
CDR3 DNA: TGTGCCAGCAGCAGAAAACCTGAAGGGACAGGGCAAACAAATCAGCCCCAGCATTTT

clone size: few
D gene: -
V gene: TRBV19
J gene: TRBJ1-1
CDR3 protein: CASSILLRGTEAFF
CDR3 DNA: TGTGCCAGTAGTATCCTTCTACGGGGGACTGAAGCTTTCTTT

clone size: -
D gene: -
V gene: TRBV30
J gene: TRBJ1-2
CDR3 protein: CAWSADEYYGYTF
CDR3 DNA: TGTGCCTGGAGTGCGGATGAGTATTATGGCTACACCTTC

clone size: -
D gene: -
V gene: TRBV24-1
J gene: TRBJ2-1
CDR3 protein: CATSEGASSYNEQFF
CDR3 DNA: TGTGCCACCAGTGAAGGCGCAAGCTCCTACAATGAGCAGTTCTTC

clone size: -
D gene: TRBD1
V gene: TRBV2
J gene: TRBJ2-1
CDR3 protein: CASRSGQGNYNEQFF
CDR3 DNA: TGTGCCAGCAGATCGGGACAGGGGAACTACAATGAGCAGTTCTTC

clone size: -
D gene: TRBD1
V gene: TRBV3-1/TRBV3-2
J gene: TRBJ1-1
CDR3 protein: CASSQQTGPTEAFF
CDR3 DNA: TGTGCCAGCAGCCAGCAGACAGGGCCCACTGAAGCTTTCTTT

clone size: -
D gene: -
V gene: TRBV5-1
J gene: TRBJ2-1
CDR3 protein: CASSIRDPLSSYNEQFF
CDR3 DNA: TGCGCCAGCAGCATCCGGGACCCTCTCTCTTCCTACAATGAGCAGTTCTTC

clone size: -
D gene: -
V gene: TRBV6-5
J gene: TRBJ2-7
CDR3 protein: CASSYGEADPYEQYF
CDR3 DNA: TGTGCCAGCAGTTACGGCGAAGCGGACCCCTATGAGCAGTACTTC

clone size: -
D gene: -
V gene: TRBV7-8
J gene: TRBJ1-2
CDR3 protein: CASSLISGDGFGGYTF
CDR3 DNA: TGTGCCAGCAGCTTAATTTCCGGGGACGGATTCGGTGGCTACACCTTC

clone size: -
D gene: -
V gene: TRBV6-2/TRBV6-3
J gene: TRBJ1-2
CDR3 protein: CASSSHNAGIYGYTF
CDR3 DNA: TGTGCCAGCAGTTCGCATAACGCCGGGATTTATGGCTACACCTTC

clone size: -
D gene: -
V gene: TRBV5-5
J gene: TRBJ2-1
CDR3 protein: CASSLGTGPRFNEQFF
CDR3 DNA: TGTGCCAGCAGCTTGGGGACGGGGCCGAGATTCAATGAGCAGTTCTTC

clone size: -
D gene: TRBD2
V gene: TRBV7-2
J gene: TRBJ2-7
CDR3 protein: CASSLAGVYEQYF
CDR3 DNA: TGTGCCAGCAGCCTAGCGGGAGTCTACGAGCAGTACTTC

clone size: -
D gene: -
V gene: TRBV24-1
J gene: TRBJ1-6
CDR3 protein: CATSGRYTNSPLHF
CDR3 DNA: TGTGCCACCAGCGGCAGGTACACAAATTCACCCCTCCACTTT

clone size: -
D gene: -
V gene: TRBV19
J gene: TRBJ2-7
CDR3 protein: CASSVYGTALGYEQYF
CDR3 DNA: TGTGCCAGTAGTGTTTATGGGACCGCCCTAGGTTACGAGCAGTACTTC

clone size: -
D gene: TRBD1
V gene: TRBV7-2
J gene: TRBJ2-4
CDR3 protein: CASSLGPGTENIQYF
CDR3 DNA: TGTGCCAGCAGCTTAGGGCCCGGGACAGAAAACATTCAGTACTTC

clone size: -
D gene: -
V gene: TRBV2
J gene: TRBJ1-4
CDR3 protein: CASSGDDEKLFF
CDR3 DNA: TGTGCCAGCAGCGGAGATGATGAAAAACTGTTTTTT

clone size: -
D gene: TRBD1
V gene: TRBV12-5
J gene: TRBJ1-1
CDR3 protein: CASGRTGGGTEAFF
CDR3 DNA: TGTGCTAGTGGCCGCACAGGGGGAGGCACTGAAGCTTTCTTT

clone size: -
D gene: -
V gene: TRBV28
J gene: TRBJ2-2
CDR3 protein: CASSLPRAGELFF
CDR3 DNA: TGTGCCAGCAGTCTCCCGCGGGCCGGGGAGCTGTTTTTT

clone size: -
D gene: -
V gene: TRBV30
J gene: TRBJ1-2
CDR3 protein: CAWTPPTGRHYGYTF
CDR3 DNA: TGTGCCTGGACCCCACCCACAGGGCGGCACTATGGCTACACCTTC

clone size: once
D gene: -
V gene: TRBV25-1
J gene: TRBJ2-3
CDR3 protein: CASSFGWGEDTQYF
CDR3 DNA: TGTGCCAGCAGTTTCGGTTGGGGGGAGGATACGCAGTATTTT

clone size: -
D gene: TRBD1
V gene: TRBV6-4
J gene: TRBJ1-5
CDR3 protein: CASSEEQGGQPQHF
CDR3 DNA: TGTGCCAGCAGTGAAGAACAGGGGGGTCAGCCCCAGCATTTT

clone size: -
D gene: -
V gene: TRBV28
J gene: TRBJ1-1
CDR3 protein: CASLVGRNTEAFF
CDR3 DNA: TGTGCCAGCCTCGTCGGCAGGAACACTGAAGCTTTCTTT